Each of the 15 T cell receptor beta chains below was sequenced from the same sample in a study of T cells after yellow fever vaccination. Each CDR3 protein is one row after TCRdb ran MiXCR on the 5' RACE reads. The sample has about 320,000 distinct CDR3 sequences; roughly 4.3% are singletons. The specimen was PBMCs, collected 15 days after the yellow fever booster vaccination. Source of these receptors: a man aged 18 to 29 who received the YFV17D yellow fever vaccine.

This clonotype was seen ten or more times. V is TRBV5-5 and J is TRBJ2-2; D is possibly TRBD1 or TRBD2 (5 bases each). Germline V CDR1 and CDR2: SGHKS, YYEKEE (reference sequence). V gave up 4 bases and J gave up 3 bases, with 19 bases separating them. The CDR3 contains 17 residues. CDR3 residues: CASSPGTVQPDTGELFF. As DNA, the CDR3 is TGTGCCAGCAGCCCGGGGACCGTACAGCCCGACACCGGGGAGCTGTTTTTT.

This chain joins TRBV28 and TRBJ1-3, with a weak D call TRBD1 (5 bases). This CDR3 has 14 residues. V was clipped by 8 bases and J by 2 bases, with 13 bases between them. CDR1 is MDHEN, CDR2 SYDVKM, per germline. For the CDR3, the DNA is TGTGCCAGCGGAGGGACCTCGGCTGGAAACACCATATATTTT. Encoded protein: CASGGTSAGNTIYF.

The chain couples TRBV7-2 to TRBJ2-4; 7 bases are a match to TRBD2. The germline V gene has CDR1 SGHTA and CDR2 FQGNSA. CDR3 length equals 14 residues. The junction had 7 bases not matched to a gene; V was cut back by 2 bases and J by 9 bases. The CDR3 reads CASSLSLTGGIQYF. CDR3 bases: TGTGCCAGCAGCTTAAGTCTTACGGGAGGCATTCAGTACTTC.

The sample holds a few counts of this clonotype. The J gene is TRBJ1-2, the V gene TRBV12-3 or TRBV12-4, with a possible D match to TRBD1 (6 bases). This CDR3 is 14 amino acids long. Trimming shortened V by 10 bases and J by 4 bases, and 19 bases separated the two germline ends. The CDR3 protein is CATRKGGRPYGYTF. In DNA, the CDR3 is TGTGCCACCCGGAAGGGGGGACGCCCCTATGGCTACACCTTC.

This clonotype has just a few counts. The DNA for the CDR3 is TGTGCCAGCAGCCTCTACCAGAACACTGAAGCTTTCTTT. Residues: CASSLYQNTEAFF. The chain has TRBV7-2 and TRBJ1-1, with D unclear. Trimming removed 5 bases from V and 1 base from J, with 8 bases in between. The germline gives CDR1 SGHTA, CDR2 FQGNSA. The CDR3 sequence is 13 residues long.

The rearrangement uses TRBV29-1 and TRBJ2-6; D is undetermined. CDR1 is SQVTM, CDR2 ANQGSEA, per germline. The CDR3 covers 13 residues. Between the trimmed V and J ends, which lost 7 bases and 4 bases, there was a span of 11 bases. In nucleotides, the CDR3 is TGCAGCGCCTATCAGGCCGGGGCCAACGTCCTGACTTTC. This translates into CSAYQAGANVLTF.

This clonotype has a count of ten or more. The chain couples TRBV7-9 to TRBJ2-1; the match to TRBD1 covers 9 bases. The CDR3 is 15 residues long. Germline V gene lookup returns CDR1 SEHNR and CDR2 FQNEAQ (reference sequence). The junction had 5 bases not matched to a gene; V was cut back by 1 base and J by 7 bases. The CDR3 sequence is CASSLGGTGQNEQFF. The CDR3, as DNA: TGTGCCAGCAGCTTAGGGGGGACAGGGCAGAATGAGCAGTTCTTC.

This clonotype was observed at least ten times. The gene calls are TRBV6-6 and TRBJ1-5; D perhaps matches TRBD1 (5 bases). Trimming removed 10 bases at V and 0 bases at J, with 13 bases between. The CDR3 runs 14 residues. Germline V gene sequence: CDR1 MNHNY, CDR2 SVGAGI (reference sequence). The DNA for the CDR3 is TGTGCCACTCAAGGGGATCATAGCAATCAGCCCCAGCATTTT. Its translation: CATQGDHSNQPQHF.

The chain carries TRBV28 and TRBJ2-2; TRBD2 matches at 7 bases. V trimming: 6 bases; J trimming: 5 bases; junction bases outside the gene matches: 12. The CDR3 runs to 16 residues. The germline V gene has CDR1 MDHEN and CDR2 SYDVKM. CDR3 amino acids: CASRLLAAGRTGELFF. For the CDR3, the DNA is TGTGCCAGCAGGCTGCTAGCGGCGGGCCGGACCGGGGAGCTGTTTTTT.

In its sample, this clonotype was seen many times. The rearrangement uses TRBV20-1 and TRBJ1-4; D ambiguous. Per germline, CDR1 DFQATT and CDR2 SNEGSKA (reference sequence). Trimming removed 3 bases at V and 8 bases at J, with 16 bases between. This CDR3 is built from 14 residues. The CDR3 nucleotides are TGCAGTGCTAGGGGTTTGGGCGGGATGGAAAAACTGTTTTTT. It yields the protein CSARGLGGMEKLFF.

At least ten counts were recorded for this clonotype. The chain combines TRBV20-1 with TRBJ1-1; D call uncertain. The V and J ends lost 6 bases and 5 bases respectively, with 13 bases between them. Looked up from germline, CDR1 is DFQATT and CDR2 is SNEGSKA (reference sequence). The CDR3 loop spans 12 amino acids. The chain's CDR3 is CSAPDGKTEAFF. The CDR3 bases are TGCAGTGCCCCGGATGGTAAGACTGAAGCTTTCTTT.

This clonotype appeared many times. The genes are TRBV7-3 and TRBJ1-1, with a possible D match to TRBD1 (6 bases). Between the trimmed V and J ends, which lost 5 bases and 11 bases, there was a span of 18 bases. The germline V gene has CDR1 SGHTA and CDR2 FQGTGA. The CDR3 is 13 amino acids. The CDR3 DNA is TGTGCCAGCAGCGCCCGGCCAGGGGTCCGGGCTTTCTTT. Encoded protein: CASSARPGVRAFF.

This clonotype was counted ten times or more. The chain uses TRBV20-1 and TRBJ1-3; possibly TRBD1 for D (5 bases). Germline CDR1 is DFQATT and CDR2 is SNEGSKA (reference sequence). This CDR3 has 14 amino acids. V lost 3 bases, J lost 2 bases, and 11 bases lay in between. Written as DNA, the CDR3 is TGCAGTGCTAGTGCAGGGTTGGCTGGAAACACCATATATTTT. Residues: CSASAGLAGNTIYF.

This clonotype was counted a few times. This chain connects TRBV6-2 or TRBV6-3 to TRBJ2-7; tentatively, D is TRBD1 (5 bases). V was cut by 2 bases and J by 6 bases, with 14 bases left in between. Germline assignment: CDR1 MNHEY and CDR2 SVGEGT. This CDR3 is built from 14 residues. This CDR3 reads CASSYARVKSEQYF. The CDR3 DNA sequence: TGTGCCAGCAGTTACGCCAGGGTGAAGAGCGAGCAGTACTTC.

This chain links TRBV6-6 with TRBJ1-5; D unclear. The CDR3 has 13 residues. With 8 bases removed from V and 3 bases from J, the gap between germline ends came to 11 bases. From germline, CDR1 is MNHNY and CDR2 SVGAGI (reference sequence). Here the CDR3 reads CASQPPSNQPQHF. The CDR3 DNA reads as TGTGCCAGCCAACCCCCGTCCAATCAGCCCCAGCATTTT.